The 21 T cell receptor beta chains in this list originate from one sample, sequenced in a study of blood T cell repertoires in COVID-19. Sequenced by immunoSEQ multiplex PCR; TCRdb stores in-frame clones only, minus some. The sample records 77,000 or so clones, approximately 89% being singletons. What was sequenced was peripheral blood. These receptors were obtained from an elderly man with acute or convalescent COVID-19.

The chain couples TRBV9 to TRBJ1-4; D is possibly TRBD1 (6 bases). This CDR3 comprises 15 residues. Germline V CDR1 and CDR2: SGDLS, YYNGEE. Trimming stripped 6 bases from V and 4 bases from J, with 16 bases between. As DNA, the CDR3 is TGTGCCAGCAACCCTAGGGGGGGGGTTAATGAAAAACTGTTTTTT. Its protein is CASNPRGGVNEKLFF. Full variable domain (outside the CDR3, taken from reference TRBV9 and TRBJ1-4): DSGVTQTPKHLITATGQRVTLRCSPRSGDLSVYWYQQSLDQGLQFLIQYYNGEERAKGNILERFSAQQFPDLHSELNLSSLELGDSALYFCASNPRGGVNEKLFFGSGTQLSVL.

The rearrangement joins TRBV7-2 to TRBJ2-1; tentatively, D is TRBD2 (5 bases). V lost 3 bases and J lost 5, with 14 bases in between. Germline V gene sequence: CDR1 SGHTA, CDR2 FQGNSA. CDR3 length equals 15 residues. CDR3 sequence reads: CASSFMSGADNEQFF. The CDR3 region has the DNA TGTGCCAGCAGCTTTATGTCTGGAGCGGACAATGAGCAGTTCTTC.

In this sample, this clone turned up a few times. The rearrangement joins TRBV7-9 to TRBJ1-6; TRBD1 matches 8 bases. The CDR3 is 15 amino acids. V was clipped by 5 bases and J by 5 bases; unmatched bases: 5. Germline CDR1 and CDR2: SEHNR and FQNEAQ (reference sequence). DNA for the CDR3: TGTGCCAGCAGCCGACAGGGGTTCGATAATTCACCCCTCCACTTT. It yields the protein CASSRQGFDNSPLHF.

The chain has TRBV19 and TRBJ2-3; D is possibly TRBD2 (7 bases). The CDR3 contains 14 residues. The germline V gene has CDR1 LNHDA and CDR2 SQIVND (reference sequence). V lost 11 bases to trimming and J lost 1 base, with 16 bases between them. The CDR3 coding sequence is TGTGCCGGATCGGAGGGGGGGGGCACAGATACGCAGTATTTT. It specifies CAGSEGGGTDTQYF.

V usage is TRBV18 and J usage is TRBJ1-4, with 7 nucleotides matching TRBD1. The CDR3 has 15 residues. With V trimmed by 6 bases and J by 6 bases, 10 bases remained unmatched. CDR1 and CDR2 from the germline V gene are KGHSH and LQKENI. The CDR3, as DNA: TGTGCCAGCTCGCTTTTACAGGGGACGGATGAAAAACTGTTTTTT. As protein: CASSLLQGTDEKLFF.

This clone was recorded a few times. The chain uses TRBV6-2 or TRBV6-3 and TRBJ2-5; the D is unclear. Germline V gene data show CDR1 as MNHEY and CDR2 as SVGEGT. This CDR3 contains 13 residues. V shed 3 bases and J shed 2 bases, with 7 bases lying between them. The CDR3 is CASSYLQQETQYF. The CDR3 DNA sequence: TGTGCCAGCAGTTATTTACAGCAAGAGACCCAGTACTTC.

This sequence joins TRBV5-5 and TRBJ2-7; TRBD1 aligns across 7 bases. The CDR3 is 13 residues long. The V gene end was trimmed by 4 bases and the J gene end by 3 bases; junction bases not matched to a gene: 4. Germline V gene lookup returns CDR1 SGHKS and CDR2 YYEKEE (reference sequence). DNA for the CDR3: TGTGCCAGCAGCCGGACAGGCGACTACGAGCAGTACTTC. The encoded protein is CASSRTGDYEQYF.

J is TRBJ2-7 and V is TRBV28; D perhaps matches TRBD1 (6 bases). Trimming pared 2 bases from V and 3 bases from J, leaving 20 bases between. The germline gives CDR1 MDHEN, CDR2 SYDVKM. The CDR3 is made up of 17 amino acids. CDR3 DNA sequence: TGTGCCAGCAGTTTACTCTCCCGGGACATTGTATTCTACGAGCAGTACTTC. Translated: CASSLLSRDIVFYEQYF.

J is TRBJ1-2 and V is TRBV28, with unresolved D. The CDR3 length is 16 residues. Trimming removed 6 bases from V and 0 bases from J, with 17 bases in between. Per germline, CDR1 MDHEN and CDR2 SYDVKM. The CDR3 is CASSFGGTQANYGYTF. In DNA, the CDR3 is TGTGCCAGCAGCTTTGGCGGAACGCAAGCTAACTATGGCTACACCTTC.

The chain carries TRBV7-2 and TRBJ1-1; 7 positions agree with TRBD1. CDR3 size: 14 residues. J lost 5 bases, V lost 0 bases, and 3 bases had no gene match. Germline V lookup: CDR1 SGHTA, CDR2 FQGNSA. The CDR3 region has the DNA TGTGCCAGCAGCTTAGCGTTACAGGGGACTGAAGCTTTCTTT. Residues: CASSLALQGTEAFF.

This chain links TRBV19 with TRBJ1-1, with D possibly being TRBD1 (5 bases). Deletions cut 9 bases from V and 2 bases from J, with 19 bases between. This CDR3 comprises 15 residues. Per the germline V gene, CDR1 is LNHDA and CDR2 is SQIVND (reference sequence). The CDR3 region is CASRKTDILNTEAFF. CDR3 coding DNA: TGTGCCAGCCGAAAAACGGACATCCTCAACACTGAAGCTTTCTTT. Full variable domain (remainder filled in from reference TRBV19 and TRBJ1-1): DGGITQSPKYLFRKEGQNVTLSCEQNLNHDAMYWYRQDPGQGLRLIYYSQIVNDFQKGDIAEGYSVSREKKESFPLTVTSAQKNPTAFYLCASRKTDILNTEAFFGQGTRLTVV.

The J gene is TRBJ2-5, the V gene TRBV19; possibly TRBD1 for D (6 bases). With 7 bases removed from V and 5 bases from J, the gap between germline ends came to 20 bases. The CDR3 totals 15 residues. The germline V gene has CDR1 LNHDA and CDR2 SQIVND (reference sequence). The CDR3 DNA reads TGTGCCAGTACCAAAGCCACAGGGTTGTGGGAGACCCAGTACTTC. Its translation is CASTKATGLWETQYF.

The chain uses TRBV29-1 and TRBJ2-7; 7 positions match TRBD2. With V trimmed by 6 bases and J by 6 bases, 11 bases remained unmatched. Germline V gene lookup returns CDR1 SQVTM and CDR2 ANQGSEA. CDR3 length: 13 amino acids. In DNA form, the CDR3 reads TGCAGCGTAGGTGAGCGGGGTAAAGGCGAGCAGTACTTC. It specifies CSVGERGKGEQYF.

This chain's CDR3 is CASSLAPPAGGGETQYF. In DNA, the CDR3 is TGCGCCAGCAGCTTGGCCCCTCCAGCGGGAGGGGGGGAGACCCAGTACTTC. V and J are TRBV5-1 and TRBJ2-5; 10 nucleotides match TRBD2. This CDR3 has 17 amino acids. V was clipped by 0 bases and J by 5 bases; unmatched bases: 10. Germline-derived CDR1 and CDR2 are SGHRS and YFSETQ.

This chain joins TRBV6-5 and TRBJ1-1, with 7 bases that match TRBD1. Germline trimming cut 5 bases from V and 3 bases from J; bases unmatched to any gene: 3. From germline, CDR1 is MNHEY and CDR2 SVGAGI. CDR3 size: 13 residues. The CDR3 here is CASSRDRDTEAFF. DNA for the CDR3: TGTGCCAGCAGTCGGGACAGAGACACTGAAGCTTTCTTT.

The V gene is TRBV5-6, the J gene TRBJ1-1, with 7 bases fitting TRBD1. The CDR3 consists of 16 residues. Losses at the gene ends were 4 bases for V and 3 bases for J; bases not matched to a gene: 12. CDR1 is SGHDT and CDR2 is YYEEEE in the germline V gene. The CDR3 DNA reads TGTGCCAGCAGCGACGGGACAGACAATTGGTACACTGAAGCTTTCTTT. As protein: CASSDGTDNWYTEAFF.

This rearrangement joins TRBV28 to TRBJ1-2; D is possibly TRBD1 (5 bases). This CDR3 spans 14 amino acids. In germline, CDR1 is MDHEN, CDR2 SYDVKM. Trimming pared 6 bases from V and 3 bases from J, leaving 14 bases between. The CDR3: CASRSGLGHYGYTF. The CDR3 bases are TGTGCCAGCAGATCCGGGTTGGGGCACTATGGCTACACCTTC.

The chain joins TRBV7-2 to TRBJ1-2; possibly TRBD1 for D (5 bases). This CDR3 comprises 15 residues. Deletions cut 3 bases from V and 1 base from J, with 12 bases between. CDR1 SGHTA and CDR2 FQGNSA come from the germline V gene. CDR3 region: CASSFRQLLNYGYTF. The CDR3 DNA reads TGTGCCAGCAGCTTCAGACAGCTCCTTAACTATGGCTACACCTTC.

The rearrangement links TRBV7-2 to TRBJ2-2, with 11 bases that match TRBD2. Germline-derived CDR1 and CDR2 are SGHTA and FQGNSA. The length of the CDR3 is 16 residues. The ends lost 3 bases at V and 1 base at J; junction bases unmatched: 1. In DNA, the CDR3 is TGTGCCAGCAGCTTGGGACTAGCGGTGAACACCGGGGAGCTGTTTTTT. It translates to CASSLGLAVNTGELFF.

The CDR3 reads CASSQVAGWANEKLFF. DNA of the CDR3: TGCGCCAGCAGCCAAGTAGCGGGGTGGGCTAATGAAAAACTGTTTTTT. The chain is built from TRBV4-3 and TRBJ1-4; D is unclear. Trimming shortened V by 1 base and J by 3 bases, and 12 bases separated the two germline ends. Looked up from germline, CDR1 is LGHNA and CDR2 is YSLEER. CDR3 length equals 16 residues.

This clone was observed once. The chain has TRBV9 and TRBJ2-3; TRBD2 matches at 9 bases. The CDR3 is 16 amino acids. V lost 1 base, J lost 1 base, and 4 bases stayed unmatched. Germline-derived CDR1 and CDR2 are SGDLS and YYNGEE. In DNA, the CDR3 is TGTGCCAGCAGCGTATCGGCGGGGGGGGGCACAGATACGCAGTATTTT. Its protein product is CASSVSAGGGTDTQYF.